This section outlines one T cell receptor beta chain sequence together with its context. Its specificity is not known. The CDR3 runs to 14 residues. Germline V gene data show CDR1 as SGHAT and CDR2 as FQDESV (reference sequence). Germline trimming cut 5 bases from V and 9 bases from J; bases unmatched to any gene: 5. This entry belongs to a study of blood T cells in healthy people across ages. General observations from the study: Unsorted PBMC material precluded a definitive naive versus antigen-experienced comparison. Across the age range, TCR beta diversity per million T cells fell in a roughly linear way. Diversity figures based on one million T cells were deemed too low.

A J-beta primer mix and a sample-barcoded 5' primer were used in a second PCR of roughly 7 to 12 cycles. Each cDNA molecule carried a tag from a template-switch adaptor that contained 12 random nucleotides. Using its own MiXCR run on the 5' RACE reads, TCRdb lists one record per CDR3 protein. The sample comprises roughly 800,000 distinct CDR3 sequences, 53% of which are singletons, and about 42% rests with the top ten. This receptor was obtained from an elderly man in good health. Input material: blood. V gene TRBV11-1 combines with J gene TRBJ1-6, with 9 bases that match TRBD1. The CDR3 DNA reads TGTGCCAGCAGCCGAGGGACAGGGTCTTCACCCCTCCACTTT. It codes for CASSRGTGSSPLHF.